This T cell receptor beta chain was sequenced for a study of cytomegalovirus exposure and HLA in healthy donors. Study-level points and caveats: Immune exposure was documented only through CMV serostatus.

Comments on this clone: Its antigen is currently unknown.

PCR involved 60 Vbeta and 13 Jbeta primers. Profiling relied on immunoSEQ multiplex PCR, and the TCRdb table lists in-frame clones only, not all of them. The data hold 90,000 to 120,000 clones, with roughly 80% observed a single time. This clonotype was sampled from a man aged 25-45 years in good health and CMV-seronegative. The sample comprised PBMCs.

As DNA, the CDR3 is TGTGTCTGTTCGGGGGTAGCTGAAGCTTTCTTT. Translating it yields CVCSGVAEAFF. V usage is TRBV30 and J usage is TRBJ1-1; TRBD1 might be the D (5 bases). CDR3 size: 11 residues. Germline CDR1 and CDR2: GTSNPN and SVGIG (reference sequence).